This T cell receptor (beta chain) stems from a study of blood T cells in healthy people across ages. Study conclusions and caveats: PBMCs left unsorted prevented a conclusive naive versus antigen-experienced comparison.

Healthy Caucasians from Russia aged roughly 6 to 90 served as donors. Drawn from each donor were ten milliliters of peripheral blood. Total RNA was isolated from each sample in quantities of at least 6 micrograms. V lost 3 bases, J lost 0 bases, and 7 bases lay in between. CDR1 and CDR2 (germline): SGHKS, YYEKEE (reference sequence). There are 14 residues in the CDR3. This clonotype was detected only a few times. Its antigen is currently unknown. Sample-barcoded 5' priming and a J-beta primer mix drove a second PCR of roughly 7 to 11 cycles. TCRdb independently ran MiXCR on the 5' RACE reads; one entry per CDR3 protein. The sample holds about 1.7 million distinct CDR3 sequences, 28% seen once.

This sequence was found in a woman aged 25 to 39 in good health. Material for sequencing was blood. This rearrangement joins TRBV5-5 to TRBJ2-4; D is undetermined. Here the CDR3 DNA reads TGTGCCAGCAGCTCTAGGGTAGCCAAAAACATTCAGTACTTC. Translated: CASSSRVAKNIQYF.